The T cell receptor beta chain under discussion was sequenced for a study of cytomegalovirus exposure and HLA in healthy donors. Broader study findings: Accurate prediction of most subjects' HLA-A and HLA-B alleles from TCR beta sequences was reported. Reportedly, cytomegalovirus status was diagnosed with high sensitivity and specificity. Roughly uniform depth of sequencing across donors was assumed in presence/absence analyses.

The study ran its PCR with 60 Vbeta and 13 Jbeta primers. The assay was immunoSEQ multiplex PCR, and TCRdb's table has in-frame clones only and misses some. The repertoire holds 90,000 to 130,000 clones, with 76% as singletons. Turning to this clone: Its antigen is as yet unknown.

Germline assignment: CDR1 SGHKS and CDR2 YYEKEE (reference sequence). The germline V and J ends were trimmed by 2 bases and 2 bases, with 7 bases remaining between them. This CDR3 is built from 14 residues. The V and J genes are TRBV5-5 and TRBJ2-2; the D is unclear. Sequences were obtained from PBMCs. This receptor was taken from a man aged 25 to 40 in good health and CMV-seropositive. The CDR3 nucleotides are TGTGCCAGCAGCTTAGCCCCTAACACCGGGGAGCTGTTTTTT. This codes for CASSLAPNTGELFF.